The 27 T cell receptor beta chains given below trace back to one sample, sequenced in a study of human T cells and chemical hapten exposure. Indicated time point: patch test 2, 6 weeks after DPC sensitization. Documented treatment: therapeutic diphenylcyclopropenone sensitization with weekly scalp DPC. Each CDR3 protein is one row after TCRdb ran MiXCR on the RACE reads. The sample includes 35,000 to 45,000 distinct CDR3 sequences, more than 8.5% of them seen just once. This sample comprised whole blood, obtained in connection with sensitization to the hapten diphenylcyclopropenone (DPC). The receptors here all came from a woman aged 40-49 years with alopecia areata. Some clones in this sample may be carry-over from other donors' samples.

This clonotype was picked up a small number of times. The chain couples TRBV5-6 to TRBJ2-7; D call uncertain. The CDR3 sequence is 13 residues long. Germline V gene sequence: CDR1 SGHDT, CDR2 YYEEEE. Trimming stripped 3 bases from V and 5 bases from J, with 12 bases between. CDR3 amino acids: CASSWWTGHEQYF. CDR3 DNA: TGTGCCAGCAGCTGGTGGACGGGCCACGAGCAGTACTTC.

This clonotype was seen many times. The gene calls are TRBV11-2 and TRBJ2-1; a possible D gene is TRBD1 (5 bases). This CDR3 contains 15 residues. V was shortened by 5 bases and J by 5 bases, with 16 bases between the two germline ends. Per the germline V gene, CDR1 is SGHAT and CDR2 is FQNNGV. The CDR3 spells CASSPREDSHNEQFF. CDR3 nucleotides: TGTGCCAGCAGCCCCCGAGAAGACAGCCACAATGAGCAGTTCTTC.

This clonotype was observed at least ten times. J is TRBJ2-7 and V is TRBV6-6; 10 bases agree with TRBD1. Per the germline V gene, CDR1 is MNHNY and CDR2 is SVGAGI (reference sequence). Losses at the gene ends were 0 bases for V and 4 bases for J; bases not matched to a gene: 3. The length of the CDR3 is 15 residues. Here the CDR3 DNA reads TGTGCCAGCAGTTACTCGACAGGGGGCAAGTACGAGCAGTACTTC. Its protein product is CASSYSTGGKYEQYF.

Details on this clonotype: A much larger clone lies a single base off, so this may be a read error. The V call is TRBV4-1, the J call TRBJ2-2; TRBD1 might be the D (5 bases). V lost 0 bases, J lost 4 bases, and 15 bases lay in between. The CDR3 runs 17 residues. Germline V gives CDR1 MGHRA, CDR2 YSYEKL. The CDR3 nucleotides are TGCGCCAGCAGCCAAGATGGGTTCTGGGGCGGCACCGGGGAGCTGTTTTTT. Its translation: CASSQDGFWGGTGELFF.

This clonotype showed up many times. The genes are TRBV5-4 and TRBJ2-2; D gene ambiguous. The germline V and J ends were trimmed by 0 bases and 7 bases, with 10 bases remaining between them. Germline V gives CDR1 SGHNT, CDR2 YYREEE (reference sequence). The length of the CDR3 is 14 residues. The CDR3 sequence is CASSLVGSGGELFF. The CDR3 bases are TGTGCCAGCAGCTTGGTAGGGTCTGGCGGGGAGCTGTTTTTT.

This clonotype was observed at least ten times. This chain uses TRBV3-1 with TRBJ2-5; D not certain. Germline CDR1 is LGHDT and CDR2 is YNNKEL (reference sequence). This CDR3 comprises 15 residues. V dropped 2 bases and J dropped 1 base, with 11 bases sitting between them. This chain's CDR3 is CASSQMTRAQETQYF. The CDR3, as DNA: TGTGCCAGCAGCCAAATGACACGGGCCCAAGAGACCCAGTACTTC.

This clonotype has more than one count but fewer than ten. The chain employs TRBV20-1 and TRBJ1-5; D not certain. V lost 5 bases to trimming and J lost 2 bases, with 7 bases between them. The CDR3 is made up of 12 amino acids. The germline V gene has CDR1 DFQATT and CDR2 SNEGSKA (reference sequence). CDR3 region: CSAGVGNQPQHF. CDR3 in DNA: TGCAGTGCTGGCGTTGGCAATCAGCCCCAGCATTTT.

This clonotype was detected many times. The chain combines TRBV20-1 with TRBJ2-7, with D perhaps matching TRBD2 (7 bases). This CDR3 comprises 16 residues. V lost 6 bases and J lost 4, with 25 bases in between. Germline V gene lookup returns CDR1 DFQATT and CDR2 SNEGSKA (reference sequence). The CDR3 DNA follows: TGCAGTGCCGAAGAGCTGGGAGGGGGGGCCGATTACGAGCAGTACTTC. Protein: CSAEELGGGADYEQYF.

Many counts were recorded for this clonotype. The chain links TRBV5-5 to TRBJ2-7; D unresolved. This CDR3 has 17 residues. V was trimmed by 6 bases and J by 1 base, leaving 23 bases between them. Germline V CDR1 and CDR2: SGHKS, YYEKEE (reference sequence). CDR3 bases: TGTGCCAGCAACAACAACTCGCTCCGGAGTTTTTCCTACGAGCAGTACTTC. Protein sequence: CASNNNSLRSFSYEQYF.

This clonotype was counted only a few times. The chain recombines TRBV13 with TRBJ2-1; 7 bases line up with TRBD2. This CDR3 region has 16 residues. The junction had 14 bases not matched to a gene; V was cut back by 5 bases and J by 7 bases. Germline lookup yields CDR1 PRHDT and CDR2 FYEKMQ (reference sequence). CDR3 amino acids: CASSTRTRPEGNEQFF. The CDR3 region has the DNA TGTGCCAGCAGCACCCGGACTAGGCCTGAGGGGAATGAGCAGTTCTTC.

At least ten counts were recorded for this clonotype. V usage is TRBV7-9 and J usage is TRBJ1-6; the D is unclear. Per the germline V gene, CDR1 is SEHNR and CDR2 is FQNEAQ (reference sequence). V was shortened by 1 base and J by 10 bases, with 14 bases between the two germline ends. This CDR3 region has 15 residues. This CDR3 reads CASSLGQPGGSPLHF. DNA for the CDR3: TGTGCCAGCAGCTTAGGACAACCCGGTGGGTCACCCCTCCACTTT.

Comment on this clonotype: This may be a read error: a much more frequent sequence differs by one nucleotide. This chain uses TRBV7-6 with TRBJ2-3, with D perhaps matching TRBD2 (5 bases). The germline V and J ends were trimmed by 0 bases and 4 bases, with 8 bases remaining between them. The germline CDR1 and CDR2 sequences are SGHVS and FNYEAQ. The CDR3 sequence is 14 residues long. The CDR3 reads CASSLAGVADTQYF. As DNA, the CDR3 is TGTGCCAGCAGCTTAGCGGGAGTGGCAGATACGCAGTATTTT.

This clonotype was observed at least ten times. Germline and junction disagree at one end, which may indicate a read error. This chain uses TRBV4-1 with TRBJ2-1; 7 nucleotides agree with TRBD2. The CDR3 spans 14 residues. Germline lookup yields CDR1 MGHRA and CDR2 YSYEKL. The CDR3 loop reads CASSSGTSGTPSIF. The CDR3 coding sequence is TGCGCCAGCAGCTCCGGGACGAGCGGGACCCCCTCGATCTTC.

This clonotype was seen at least ten times. The chain recombines TRBV7-2 with TRBJ2-3, with 7 nucleotides matching TRBD1. The CDR3 spans 15 residues. With V trimmed by 3 bases and J by 2 bases, 5 bases remained unmatched. CDR1 and CDR2 from the germline V gene are SGHTA and FQGNSA. CDR3 DNA: TGTGCCAGCAGCTTGAACAGGGGCCTCACAGATACGCAGTATTTT. Residues: CASSLNRGLTDTQYF.

This clonotype has at least ten counts. V is TRBV6-2 or TRBV6-3 and J is TRBJ1-3, with no clear D. Trimming took 0 bases from V and 5 from J, leaving 2 bases between them. The CDR3 sequence is 12 residues long. Germline values: CDR1 MNHEY, CDR2 SVGEGT. The CDR3 bases are TGTGCCAGCAGTTACTCGCGAAACACCATATATTTT. Its protein product is CASSYSRNTIYF.

There are many counts of this clonotype. The rearrangement joins TRBV5-4 to TRBJ1-1; D is undetermined. V shed 4 bases and J shed 0 bases, with 16 bases lying between them. The CDR3 is 16 residues long. CDR1 and CDR2 (germline): SGHNT, YYREEE (reference sequence). The CDR3 is CASSPPAIRMNTEAFF. The CDR3 DNA sequence: TGTGCCAGCAGCCCCCCGGCGATACGGATGAACACTGAAGCTTTCTTT. The full variable domain, with the rest looked up from reference TRBV5-4 and TRBJ1-1, is ETGVTQSPTHLIKTRGQQVTLRCSSQSGHNTVSWYQQALGQGPQFIFQYYREEENGRGNFPPRFSGLQFPNYSSELNVNALELDDSALYLCASSPPAIRMNTEAFFGQGTRLTVV.

The V gene is TRBV4-2, the J gene TRBJ2-2, with 7 bases that match TRBD1. V trimming: 4 bases; J trimming: 4 bases; junction bases outside the gene matches: 9. Looked up from germline, CDR1 is LGHNA and CDR2 is YNFKEQ. The CDR3 totals 16 residues. CDR3 protein: CASSRVMSGGTGELFF. CDR3 in DNA: TGTGCCAGCAGCCGCGTCATGTCAGGGGGCACCGGGGAGCTGTTTTTT.

The genes are TRBV2 and TRBJ1-1; 7 nucleotides agree with TRBD1. Germline V CDR1 and CDR2: SNHLY, FYNNEI. Trimming took 2 bases from V and 5 from J; bases not matched to a gene: 5. The CDR3 has 14 residues. CDR3 coding DNA: TGTGCCAGCAGTGAAAGACAGGGCCGGACTGAAGCTTTCTTT. Protein sequence: CASSERQGRTEAFF.

This clonotype occurred many times. The chain recombines TRBV4-3 with TRBJ1-2, with 9 nucleotides matching TRBD1. The CDR3 has 16 amino acids. CDR1 is LGHNA and CDR2 is YSLEER in the germline V gene. The J segment lost 4 bases and the V segment lost 3 bases, leaving 9 bases of the junction unmatched. CDR3 in DNA: TGCGCCAGCAGCCATGCATCCGGGACAGGGCCCTATGGCTACACCTTC. Translating gives CASSHASGTGPYGYTF.

This clonotype showed up many times. V and J are TRBV20-1 and TRBJ2-1, with a weak D call TRBD1 (7 bases). Trimming pared 0 bases from V and 8 bases from J, leaving 14 bases between. The CDR3 consists of 14 residues. Germline V lookup: CDR1 DFQATT, CDR2 SNEGSKA (reference sequence). The chain's CDR3 is CSARDPQGGDEQFF. As DNA, the CDR3 is TGCAGTGCTAGAGATCCGCAGGGGGGTGATGAGCAGTTCTTC.

Many counts were recorded for this clonotype. The rearrangement uses TRBV20-1 and TRBJ1-5; 8 bases fit TRBD1. In germline, CDR1 is DFQATT, CDR2 SNEGSKA (reference sequence). The CDR3 runs 15 residues. Trimming at V came to 0 bases and at J to 7 bases, leaving 8 bases not matched to a gene. This chain's CDR3 is CSAREPDREVQPQHF. CDR3 DNA: TGCAGTGCTAGAGAACCGGACAGGGAGGTCCAGCCCCAGCATTTT.

This clonotype was detected ten times or more. The rearrangement uses TRBV15 and TRBJ2-3; D not resolved. CDR1 is LNHNV and CDR2 is YYDKDF in the germline V gene (reference sequence). V lost 0 bases and J lost 2, with 3 bases in between. This CDR3 has 13 amino acids. CDR3 DNA: TGTGCCACCAGCAGAGACTACACAGATACGCAGTATTTT. Translating gives CATSRDYTDTQYF.

This clonotype was observed many times. CDR3 protein: CASSLSPQSQQTQYF. DNA of the CDR3: TGTGCCAGCAGCCTCTCACCCCAATCCCAGCAGACCCAGTACTTC. The V gene is TRBV7-9, the J gene TRBJ2-5; unclear D gene. The CDR3 totals 15 residues. Germline CDR1 is SEHNR and CDR2 is FQNEAQ (reference sequence). V gave up 5 bases and J gave up 6 bases, with 19 bases separating them.

There are a few counts of this clonotype. The chain combines TRBV2 with TRBJ2-3; no definite D call. The CDR3 contains 13 residues. Germline values: CDR1 SNHLY, CDR2 FYNNEI. Trimming removed 2 bases from V and 1 base from J, with 4 bases in between. CDR3 nucleotide sequence: TGTGCCAGCAGTGAACTCCGCACAGATACGCAGTATTTT. Protein: CASSELRTDTQYF.

This clonotype was picked up many times. This chain links TRBV6-1 with TRBJ1-6; D might be TRBD1 (5 bases). Trimming left V 2 bases short and J 7 bases short, with 12 bases between. Germline V lookup: CDR1 MNHNS, CDR2 SASEGT. The CDR3 extends over 15 amino acids. This chain's CDR3 is CASSENPGHNSPLHF. The CDR3 region has the DNA TGTGCCAGCAGTGAAAACCCAGGGCACAATTCACCCCTCCACTTT.

The chain recombines TRBV7-3 with TRBJ2-3, with a weak D call TRBD1 (5 bases). V lost 2 bases, J lost 1 base, and 13 bases lay in between. The CDR3 extends over 16 amino acids. Per germline, CDR1 SGHTA and CDR2 FQGTGA. DNA of the CDR3: TGTGCCAGCAGCTTAGGGATAGGGGTTGGCACAGATACGCAGTATTTT. Amino acids: CASSLGIGVGTDTQYF.

This clonotype was picked up many times. The V call is TRBV6-2 or TRBV6-3, the J call TRBJ2-5; D may be TRBD1 (5 bases). This CDR3 is built from 13 residues. With 6 bases removed from V and 3 bases from J, the gap between germline ends came to 11 bases. Germline V gene data show CDR1 as MNHEY and CDR2 as SVGEGT. In DNA, the CDR3 is TGTGCCAGCAGCCCCAGGGCCGAAGAGACCCAGTACTTC. Translating gives CASSPRAEETQYF.